This T cell receptor (beta chain) was sequenced in a study of post-analysis software for immune sequencing data. Overall study results and limits: Comparison of patients with controls showed about 5 TRBV segments more frequent in patients, TRBV5-6, TRBV5-1 and TRBV20-1 among them.

CDR1 PRHDT and CDR2 FYEKMQ come from the germline V gene (reference sequence). Trimming removed 1 base at V and 6 bases at J, with 13 bases between. The CDR3 covers 15 residues. Unique molecular identifiers tagged the TCR beta cDNA libraries. MiXCR was run by TCRdb on the PCR reads, yielding one entry per CDR3 protein. The repertoire holds roughly 430,000 distinct CDR3 sequences, with about 39% as singletons. This clonotype was seen only a few times. Its antigen is currently unknown. What was sequenced was blood. The chain couples TRBV13 to TRBJ2-1; D not resolved. The TCR comes from a girl aged 2 to 10 with multiple sclerosis. The CDR3 spells CASSLELSKGNEQFF. The CDR3, as DNA: TGTGCCAGCAGCTTAGAACTCTCGAAGGGCAATGAGCAGTTCTTC. The full variable domain, its missing parts supplied by reference TRBV13 and TRBJ2-1, is AAGVIQSPRHLIKEKRETATLKCYPIPRHDTVYWYQQGPGQDPQFLISFYEKMQSDKGSIPDRFSAQQFSDYHSELNMSSLELGDSALYFCASSLELSKGNEQFFGPGTRLTVL.